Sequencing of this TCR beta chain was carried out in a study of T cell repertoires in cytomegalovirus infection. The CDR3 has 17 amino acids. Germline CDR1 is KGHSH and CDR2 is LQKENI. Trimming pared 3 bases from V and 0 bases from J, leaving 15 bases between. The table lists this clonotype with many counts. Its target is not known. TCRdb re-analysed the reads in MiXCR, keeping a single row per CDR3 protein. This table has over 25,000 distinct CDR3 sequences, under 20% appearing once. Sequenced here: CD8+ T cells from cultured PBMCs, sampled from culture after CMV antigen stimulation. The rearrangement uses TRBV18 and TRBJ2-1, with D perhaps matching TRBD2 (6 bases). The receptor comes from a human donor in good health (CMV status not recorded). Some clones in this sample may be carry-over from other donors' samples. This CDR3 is CASSPGTSFSSYNEQFF. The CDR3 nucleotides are TGTGCCAGCTCACCCGGGACTTCCTTTAGCTCCTACAATGAGCAGTTCTTC.